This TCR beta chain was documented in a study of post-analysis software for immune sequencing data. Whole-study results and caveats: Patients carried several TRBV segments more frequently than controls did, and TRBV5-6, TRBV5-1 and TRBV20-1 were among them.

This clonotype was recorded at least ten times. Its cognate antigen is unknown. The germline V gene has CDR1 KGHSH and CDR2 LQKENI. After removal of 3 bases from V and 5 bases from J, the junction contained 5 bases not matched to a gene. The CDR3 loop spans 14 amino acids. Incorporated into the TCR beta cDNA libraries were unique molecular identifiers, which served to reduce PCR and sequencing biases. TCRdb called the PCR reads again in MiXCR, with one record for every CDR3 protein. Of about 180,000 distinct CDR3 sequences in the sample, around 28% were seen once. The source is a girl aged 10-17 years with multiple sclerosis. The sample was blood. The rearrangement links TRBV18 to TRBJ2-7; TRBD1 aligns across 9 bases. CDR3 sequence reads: CASSPPRDRDEQYF. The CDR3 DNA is TGTGCCAGCTCACCGCCAAGGGACAGGGACGAGCAGTACTTC.